One sample yielded the 13 T cell receptor beta chains listed below, sequenced in a study of tumor-infiltrating lymphocytes in primary liver carcinoma. Researchers generated TCR beta cDNA from approximately 500 ng of total RNA, relying on a constant-region primer. Sequencing libraries for TCR beta derived from three nested multiplex PCR rounds that used slightly modified ARM-PCR. The first two PCR rounds used TRBV1-TRBV30 primers with a Cbeta primer, 10 cycles each. Each CDR3 protein gets one entry after TCRdb re-called the multiplex PCR reads with MiXCR. The sample includes just under 95,000 distinct CDR3 sequences, around 68% of them seen just once. Taking about 20-31 mg of unsorted bulk tissue, the authors co-extracted RNA and DNA. Sequenced material: tumor-adjacent normal liver tissue. The receptors originated from a man in his forties with primary liver carcinoma and hepatitis B virus infection.

V usage is TRBV6-1 and J usage is TRBJ2-2, with TRBD2 as a possible D gene (6 bases). CDR3 length: 13 residues. Germline V gene lookup returns CDR1 MNHNS and CDR2 SASEGT. V was shortened by 6 bases and J by 13 bases, with 18 bases between the two germline ends. CDR3: CASSPGAGEGLFF. CDR3 in DNA: TGTGCCAGCAGCCCGGGAGCCGGCGAGGGGCTGTTTTTT.

To note about this clonotype: A single base separates this from a much larger clone, so it may be a read error. The genes are TRBV13 and TRBJ2-1; no reliable D call. The CDR3 extends over 11 amino acids. In germline, CDR1 is PRHDT, CDR2 FYEKMQ (reference sequence). CDR3 region: CVSSLNNEQFF. The CDR3 bases are TGTGTCAGCAGCTTAAACAATGAGCAGTTCTTC.

In this sample, this clonotype turned up once. One end of the junction fails to match germline, which may point to a read error. Here the CDR3 DNA reads TGTACCAGCGGTTACTCATCCCCTAGCGGGAACACCGGGGAGCTGTTTTTT. Translated: CTSGYSSPSGNTGELFF. The chain joins TRBV6-5 to TRBJ2-2; TRBD2 aligns across 7 bases. This CDR3 is 17 amino acids long. Germline CDR1 reads MNHEY; CDR2 reads SVGAGI.

V gene TRBV6-5 combines with J gene TRBJ2-1, with 12 bases fitting TRBD2. Germline CDR1 reads MNHEY; CDR2 reads SVGAGI. This CDR3 is 14 amino acids long. V was clipped by 5 bases and J by 7 bases; unmatched bases: 3. CDR3 in amino acids: CASSMTSGSNEQFF. CDR3 DNA: TGTGCCAGCAGTATGACTAGCGGGAGTAATGAGCAGTTCTTC.

In regard to this clonotype: The final CDR3 position lacks the conserved phenylalanine or tryptophan, pointing to a likely read error. The DNA is omitted, as the CDR3 cannot be located on it reliably, and the CDR3 follows TCRdb's listing. The chain couples TRBV11-2 to TRBJ2-7. CDR1 and CDR2 (germline): SGHAT, FQNNGV. The CDR3 is 14 residues long, ends included. The chain's CDR3 is CASSLTDGAYERYL.

The chain carries TRBV11-2 and TRBJ2-3; D is possibly TRBD1 (6 bases). Trimming pared 11 bases from V and 0 bases from J, leaving 18 bases between. The CDR3 contains 15 residues. Germline V lookup: CDR1 SGHAT, CDR2 FQNNGV. The CDR3 DNA sequence: TGTGCCGGCACCATTAGGACAGCCAGCACAGATACGCAGTATTTT. Residues: CAGTIRTASTDTQYF.

On this clonotype itself: This likely comes from a read error, as the CDR3 has no conserved phenylalanine or tryptophan at its end. V gene TRBV11-2 combines with J gene TRBJ1-1; D is uncertain. Trimming pared 1 base from V and 7 bases from J, leaving 16 bases between. This CDR3 is built from 15 residues. The germline V gene encodes CDR1 SGHAT and CDR2 FQNNGV. The CDR3 sequence is CASSLVPVLNIEAFV. CDR3 sequence (DNA): TGTGCCAGCAGCTTAGTTCCGGTTTTGAATATTGAAGCTTTCGTT.

Turning to this clonotype: No conserved phenylalanine or tryptophan ends this CDR3, so it is likely a read error. V gene TRBV11-2 combines with J gene TRBJ2-6; D possibly uses TRBD1 or TRBD2 (6 bases each). The V end was cut by 0 bases, the J end by 11 bases, with 14 bases between. Germline CDR1 is SGHAT and CDR2 is FQNNGV. The CDR3 has 15 residues. DNA of the CDR3: TGTGCCAGCAGCTTAGAACGGCCCGGGGGCGACGTCCTGACTCAC. It is translated as CASSLERPGGDVLTH.

Notes on this clonotype: Germline and junction disagree at one end, which may indicate a read error. V usage is TRBV29-1 and J usage is TRBJ2-2; TRBD2 is a possible D gene (5 bases). Per the germline V gene, CDR1 is SQVTM and CDR2 is ANQGSEA. The CDR3 contains 13 residues. CDR3 DNA sequence: TGCAGTGTTGAATTGCAGACGGGGAGGGAGCTGTTTTTT. Translation gives CSVELQTGRELFF.

This chain links TRBV24-1 with TRBJ2-1; maybe TRBD2 (5 bases). The CDR3 length is 16 residues. Between the trimmed V and J ends, which lost 3 bases and 0 bases, there was a span of 11 bases. Germline V gene sequence: CDR1 KGHDR, CDR2 SFDVKD. Written as DNA, the CDR3 is TGTGCCACCAGTGATCAGACTACGAACTCCTACAATGAGCAGTTCTTC. It specifies CATSDQTTNSYNEQFF.

This clonotype was detected once. One end of the junction varies from germline; a read error may be responsible. The rearrangement links TRBV12-3 or TRBV12-4 to TRBJ2-1; no definite D call. The CDR3 runs 12 residues. DNA for the CDR3: TGTGCCAGCAGCCCACAAGCTGGAGAGCAGTTATTC. Protein: CASSPQAGEQLF.

Comment on this clonotype: One end of the junction fails to match germline, which may point to a read error. The chain has TRBV6-6 and TRBJ2-7, with TRBD2 identical over 9 bases. CDR1 and CDR2 from the germline V gene are MNHNY and SVGAGI (reference sequence). CDR3 length: 15 residues. The CDR3 DNA is TGTGCCAGCAGTTACCCGACGTTAGCGGGAGACAAGCAGTATTTC. The encoded protein is CASSYPTLAGDKQYF.

This clonotype showed up just a few times. This could be a read error, since a much larger clone is one nucleotide away. V usage is TRBV29-1 and J usage is TRBJ1-1; D call uncertain. This CDR3 is 13 amino acids long. Germline CDR1 and CDR2: SQVTM and ANQGSEA. The ends were cut back, 6 bases at V and 4 bases at J, with 15 bases in the middle. The CDR3 here is CSVLGATSTEAFF. DNA of the CDR3: TGCAGCGTCCTAGGCGCGACCTCCACTGAAGCTTTCTTT.